The 17 T cell receptor beta chains below come from one sample, sequenced in a study of technical replicates of blood from several donors. Some clones are missing from TCRdb's copy, which holds only in-frame ones; the method was immunoSEQ multiplex PCR. The sample shows about 84,000 clones, about 97% of them seen only once. Source material: T cells isolated from PBMCs. All receptors derive from a human donor in good health.

The rearrangement links TRBV29-1 to TRBJ1-2; 8 nucleotides align to TRBD1. J lost 3 bases, V lost 3 bases, and 15 bases had no gene match. CDR3 size: 17 residues. Per the germline V gene, CDR1 is SQVTM and CDR2 is ANQGSEA. For the CDR3, the DNA is TGCAGCGTTGATTTGTTTCTGGGACAGGCGGTAGACTATGGCTACACCTTC. It encodes CSVDLFLGQAVDYGYTF.

This clone was seen a single time. The chain carries TRBV5-1 and TRBJ2-1, with 12 bases lining up with TRBD1. The germline V gene encodes CDR1 SGHRS and CDR2 YFSETQ. CDR3 length equals 16 residues. V lost 0 bases and J lost 10; bases outside the gene matches: 8. CDR3: CASSLDGTGGFGEQFF. The CDR3 DNA is TGCGCCAGCAGCTTGGATGGGACAGGGGGCTTCGGGGAGCAGTTCTTC.

The CDR3 nucleotides read TGTGCCAGCAGCCCCCCGGTTGGGACAGGGGCTAGTGAGCAGTTCTTC. Its translation is CASSPPVGTGASEQFF. The rearrangement links TRBV11-3 to TRBJ2-1, with 10 positions matching TRBD1. V lost 5 bases and J lost 9; bases outside the gene matches: 13. Germline V CDR1 and CDR2: SGHNT, YENEEA. The CDR3 consists of 16 residues. The whole variable domain, filled in from reference TRBV11-3 and TRBJ2-1, reads EAGVVQSPRYKIIEKKQPVAFWCNPISGHNTLYWYLQNLGQGPELLIRYENEEAVDDSQLPKDRFSAERLKGVDSTLKIQPAELGDSAVYLCASSPPVGTGASEQFFGPGTRLTVL.

This chain connects TRBV2 to TRBJ1-5; weak D call: TRBD1 (5 bases). The germline V gene has CDR1 SNHLY and CDR2 FYNNEI. The CDR3 spans 18 residues. V gave up 6 bases and J gave up 4 bases, with 25 bases separating them. This CDR3 is CASSTRRSDSFLNQPQHF. The CDR3 DNA is TGTGCCAGCAGCACCCGCCGTAGTGACAGTTTCCTTAATCAGCCCCAGCATTTT.

The chain has TRBV2 and TRBJ2-7, with 7 nucleotides matching TRBD1. Trimming took 1 base from V and 2 from J; bases not matched to a gene: 5. Per the germline V gene, CDR1 is SNHLY and CDR2 is FYNNEI. CDR3 length: 15 residues. The DNA for the CDR3 is TGTGCCAGCAGTGAAGGGAGACAGGGCCCCTACGAGCAGTACTTC. Protein: CASSEGRQGPYEQYF. The entire variable domain, with the rest obtained from reference TRBV2 and TRBJ2-7, is as follows: EPEVTQTPSHQVTQMGQEVILRCVPISNHLYFYWYRQILGQKVEFLVSFYNNEISEKSEIFDDQFSVERPDGSNFTLKIRSTKLEDSAMYFCASSEGRQGPYEQYFGPGTRLTVT.

The rearrangement joins TRBV28 to TRBJ2-6, with 10 bases matching TRBD1. V was clipped by 4 bases and J by 0 bases; unmatched bases: 6. In germline, CDR1 is MDHEN, CDR2 SYDVKM. The CDR3 covers 18 residues. The CDR3 DNA follows: TGTGCCAGCAGTTCCGGGGGACAGGGGTACTCTGGGGCCAACGTCCTGACTTTC. Amino acids: CASSSGGQGYSGANVLTF.

The chain links TRBV5-4 to TRBJ1-2, with 7 bases aligning to TRBD1. Germline lookup yields CDR1 SGHNT and CDR2 YYREEE (reference sequence). The CDR3 length is 15 residues. V was clipped by 5 bases and J by 4 bases; unmatched bases: 11. The CDR3 is CASRPLGQRPYGYTF. In DNA form, the CDR3 reads TGTGCCAGCAGACCCTTGGGACAGAGACCCTATGGCTACACCTTC.

This chain connects TRBV5-6 to TRBJ1-4; D gene uncertain. The germline gives CDR1 SGHDT, CDR2 YYEEEE. V gave up 4 bases and J gave up 7 bases, with 29 bases separating them. The CDR3 loop spans 19 amino acids. DNA of the CDR3: TGTGCCAGCAGCACCCTAAGAGGGTGGAAATCCAATGGCGGTGAAAAACTGTTTTTT. This encodes CASSTLRGWKSNGGEKLFF.

This clone was observed once. This chain joins TRBV7-2 and TRBJ2-1; TRBD2 agrees at 10 bases. Per germline, CDR1 SGHTA and CDR2 FQGNSA. The CDR3 length is 17 residues. V dropped 4 bases and J dropped 0; count of bases not matched to a gene: 6. Here the CDR3 reads CASSSELAGLSYNEQFF. The CDR3 nucleotides are TGTGCCAGCAGCTCAGAACTAGCGGGGCTCTCCTACAATGAGCAGTTCTTC.

V and J are TRBV7-9 and TRBJ2-3, with D perhaps TRBD1 (6 bases). Germline lookup yields CDR1 SEHNR and CDR2 FQNEAQ (reference sequence). The CDR3 contains 13 residues. V dropped 6 bases and J dropped 2 bases, with 9 bases sitting between them. CDR3 protein: CASRGAVTDTQYF. The DNA of the CDR3 is TGTGCCAGCAGGGGGGCCGTCACAGATACGCAGTATTTT.

V and J are TRBV5-1 and TRBJ1-1, with 7 bases fitting TRBD1. J lost 0 bases, V lost 3 bases, and 5 bases had no gene match. Germline CDR1 is SGHRS and CDR2 is YFSETQ. The CDR3 is made up of 15 amino acids. Here the CDR3 DNA reads TGCGCCAGCAGCTCCGAACAGGGGATGAACACTGAAGCTTTCTTT. Translating it yields CASSSEQGMNTEAFF.

The chain carries TRBV2 and TRBJ1-5; 8 nucleotides align to TRBD1. The germline CDR1 and CDR2 sequences are SNHLY and FYNNEI. Trimming took 4 bases from V and 0 from J; bases not matched to a gene: 2. This CDR3 region has 15 residues. CDR3 coding DNA: TGTGCCAGCAGTGTGGGACAGGATAGCAATCAGCCCCAGCATTTT. As protein: CASSVGQDSNQPQHF.

This chain uses TRBV28 with TRBJ2-7; no reliable D call. Germline V gives CDR1 MDHEN, CDR2 SYDVKM. Trimming took off 4 bases at V and 9 bases at J, with 22 bases between the two ends. The CDR3 is made up of 15 amino acids. In DNA, the CDR3 is TGTGCCAGCAGTTACAGATTACAAGGAAAACTCCTGCAGTACTTC. This translates into CASSYRLQGKLLQYF.

This rearrangement joins TRBV18 to TRBJ2-5, with a tentative D call TRBD1 (6 bases). The CDR3 runs 18 residues. The germline V gene has CDR1 KGHSH and CDR2 LQKENI. V lost 3 bases to trimming and J lost 2 bases, with 22 bases between them. CDR3 DNA: TGTGCCAGCTCACCCTATATTCCCTCTTACGGGACACAAGAGACCCAGTACTTC. Protein: CASSPYIPSYGTQETQYF.

This chain connects TRBV5-1 to TRBJ2-2, with 8 bases identical to TRBD2. Trimming took 4 bases from V and 5 from J; bases not matched to a gene: 7. The germline gives CDR1 SGHRS, CDR2 YFSETQ. The CDR3 contains 15 residues. The CDR3 reads CASSAGTRGTGELFF. In DNA, the CDR3 is TGCGCCAGCAGCGCCGGGACTAGAGGAACCGGGGAGCTGTTTTTT.

Only one count was recorded for this clone. This chain connects TRBV9 to TRBJ1-2; TRBD1 is a possible D gene (5 bases). The CDR3 runs 14 residues. V lost 0 bases and J lost 3, with 9 bases in between. Germline CDR1 is SGDLS and CDR2 is YYNGEE. The CDR3: CASSVVVGDYGYTF. DNA for the CDR3: TGTGCCAGCAGCGTAGTCGTAGGGGACTATGGCTACACCTTC.

The chain combines TRBV5-1 with TRBJ2-7, with 11 bases aligning to TRBD2. The trim removed 4 bases at V and 3 bases at J, leaving 15 bases unmatched. There are 18 residues in the CDR3. The germline CDR1 and CDR2 sequences are SGHRS and YFSETQ. CDR3 nucleotides: TGCGCCAGCAGCCGTCAAACTAGCGGGAGCCCAGACAACTACGAGCAGTACTTC. Protein product: CASSRQTSGSPDNYEQYF.